This T cell receptor (beta chain) was identified during a study of T cell changes during pregnancy in multiple sclerosis. Measured with immunoSEQ multiplex PCR; TCRdb has only the in-frame clones, and not every one. The sample yields some 110,000 clones, about 90% seen once. Only a few counts were recorded for this clone. The V and J ends lost 2 bases and 6 bases, in that order; junction bases with no gene match: 2. The CDR3 length is 14 residues. Germline CDR1 and CDR2: ENHRY and SYGVKD. This rearrangement joins TRBV10-3 to TRBJ1-5, with 9 bases matching TRBD1. Sequences were derived from peripheral blood, sampled before pregnancy. The receptor was isolated from a female donor with multiple sclerosis, enrolled in a pregnancy study. The CDR3 DNA sequence: TGTGCCATCAGTGAGGGGGACAGGGTTCAGCCCCAGCATTTT. Protein sequence: CAISEGDRVQPQHF.